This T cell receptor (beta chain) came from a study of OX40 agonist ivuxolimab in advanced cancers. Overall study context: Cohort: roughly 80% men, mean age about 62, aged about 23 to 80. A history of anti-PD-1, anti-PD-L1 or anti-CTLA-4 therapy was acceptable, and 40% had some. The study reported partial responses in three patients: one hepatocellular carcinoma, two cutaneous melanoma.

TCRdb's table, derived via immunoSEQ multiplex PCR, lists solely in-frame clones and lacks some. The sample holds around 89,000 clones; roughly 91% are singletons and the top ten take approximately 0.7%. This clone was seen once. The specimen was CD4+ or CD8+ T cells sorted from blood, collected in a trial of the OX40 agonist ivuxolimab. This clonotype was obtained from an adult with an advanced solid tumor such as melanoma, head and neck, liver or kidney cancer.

The CDR3 here is CASSQRRPNEKLFF. The CDR3 DNA reads as TGTGCCAGCAGCCAACGTAGGCCTAATGAAAAACTGTTTTTT. The rearrangement links TRBV16 to TRBJ1-4; D is ambiguous. Germline values: CDR1 KGHSY, CDR2 FQNENV. Trimming took off 2 bases at V and 3 bases at J, with 7 bases between the two ends. This CDR3 has 14 amino acids.